The 32 T cell receptor beta chains reported below all come from one sample, sequenced in a study of T-cell memory formation after mild COVID-19. MiXCR, run by TCRdb on the 5' RACE reads, gives a single entry per CDR3 protein. Of about 240,000 distinct CDR3 sequences listed, 9.4% are singletons. The sequencing sample was made of PBMCs or a T cell subset sorted from them (not recorded which). The receptors come from a man aged 18 to 29 who had mild COVID-19 (a few samples of this study predate the infection). Cell type and time point are not known.

The rearrangement uses TRBV6-2 or TRBV6-3 and TRBJ1-1; possibly TRBD1 for D (5 bases). Germline loops: CDR1 MNHEY, CDR2 SVGEGT. Deletions cut 2 bases from V and 0 bases from J, with 16 bases between. The CDR3 is made up of 17 amino acids. CDR3 residues: CASSYGGVRGMNTEAFF. CDR3 DNA sequence: TGTGCCAGCAGTTACGGAGGGGTCCGGGGGATGAACACTGAAGCTTTCTTT.

This clonotype was seen more than once but under ten times. The chain has TRBV2 and TRBJ2-7, with 7 bases that match TRBD2. CDR3 length equals 15 residues. Germline CDR1 reads SNHLY; CDR2 reads FYNNEI. Trimming removed 8 bases from V and 5 bases from J; junction bases left unmatched: 15. Here the CDR3 reads CASLIGEGRMDEQYF. CDR3 nucleotides: TGTGCCAGCCTTATCGGGGAGGGGAGGATGGACGAGCAGTACTTC.

This clonotype was found many times. This chain joins TRBV7-6 and TRBJ1-3; D is perhaps TRBD1 (5 bases). The length of the CDR3 is 14 residues. Between the trimmed V and J ends, which lost 3 bases and 2 bases, there was a span of 8 bases. Germline V CDR1 and CDR2: SGHVS, FNYEAQ. Here the CDR3 DNA reads TGTGCCAGCAGCTTGGGGGTGACTGGAAACACCATATATTTT. Its protein product is CASSLGVTGNTIYF.

The chain uses TRBV7-9 and TRBJ2-3; 10 bases are a match to TRBD2. Germline V gives CDR1 SEHNR, CDR2 FQNEAQ (reference sequence). This CDR3 spans 16 amino acids. After removal of 1 base from V and 1 base from J, the junction contained 2 bases not matched to a gene. The CDR3 DNA reads TGTGCCAGCAGCTTAGGCGGACTAGCGGGCACAGATACGCAGTATTTT. It translates to CASSLGGLAGTDTQYF.

V usage is TRBV6-2 or TRBV6-3 and J usage is TRBJ1-1, with unresolved D. The CDR3 length is 14 residues. The germline V gene has CDR1 MNHEY and CDR2 SVGEGT. The V gene lost 6 bases and the J gene lost 4 bases, with 15 bases spanning the gap. This CDR3 is CASRNAAAGTEAFF. The CDR3 DNA reads TGTGCCAGCAGGAATGCGGCAGCGGGCACTGAAGCTTTCTTT.

This clonotype has only a few counts. This rearrangement joins TRBV6-1 to TRBJ1-2; 8 nucleotides match TRBD1. This CDR3 is built from 14 residues. V shed 4 bases, J shed 8 bases, and the junction held 9 bases outside the gene matches. Germline CDR1 and CDR2: MNHNS and SASEGT. The CDR3 loop reads CASSVGQALGGYTF. DNA of the CDR3: TGTGCCAGCAGTGTGGGACAGGCCCTAGGGGGCTACACCTTC.

As regards this clonotype: One end of the junction varies from germline; a read error may be responsible. This chain connects TRBV27 to TRBJ2-5; D may be TRBD1 (7 bases). The CDR3 is made up of 14 amino acids. CDR1 is MNHEY, CDR2 SMNVEV, per germline (reference sequence). The CDR3 nucleotides read TGTGCCAGCAGTTTAGGGGGGCCGATAAGGGGGCTGAACTTC. Protein: CASSLGGPIRGLNF.

The chain uses TRBV20-1 and TRBJ2-1, with TRBD2 matching over 7 bases. CDR1 and CDR2 from the germline V gene are DFQATT and SNEGSKA (reference sequence). V shed 3 bases, J shed 6 bases, and the junction held 5 bases outside the gene matches. The CDR3 consists of 13 residues. The CDR3 reads CSARIGGGNEQFF. The DNA of the CDR3 is TGCAGTGCTAGGATTGGGGGGGGCAATGAGCAGTTCTTC.

The chain uses TRBV20-1 and TRBJ2-7; unclear D gene. Germline loops: CDR1 DFQATT, CDR2 SNEGSKA (reference sequence). The CDR3 sequence is 12 residues long. V gave up 6 bases and J gave up 4 bases, with 13 bases separating them. The DNA for the CDR3 is TGCAGTGCACACGTCCGAGGTTACGAGCAGTACTTC. Encoded protein: CSAHVRGYEQYF.

There are a few counts of this clonotype. The chain couples TRBV7-8 to TRBJ2-7; 9 bases map to TRBD1. This CDR3 has 15 residues. With 4 bases clipped from V and 1 base from J, the junction kept 5 bases outside the gene matches. Per germline, CDR1 SGHVS and CDR2 FQNEAQ. The CDR3 reads CASSSTGTGSYEQYV. CDR3 sequence (DNA): TGTGCCAGCAGCTCCACCGGGACAGGGTCCTACGAGCAGTACGTC.

The chain combines TRBV4-1 with TRBJ2-5; D call uncertain. V gave up 0 bases and J gave up 13 bases, with 9 bases separating them. CDR3 length: 11 amino acids. Germline lookup yields CDR1 MGHRA and CDR2 YSYEKL. For the CDR3, the DNA is TGCGCCAGCAGCCAAGAGGGGTCGGTGTACTTC. This sequence encodes CASSQEGSVYF.

V usage is TRBV27 and J usage is TRBJ2-1; 8 nucleotides align to TRBD2. V gave up 4 bases and J gave up 11 bases; unmatched junction bases: 4. The CDR3 has 12 amino acids. Germline V gene lookup returns CDR1 MNHEY and CDR2 SMNVEV (reference sequence). The CDR3 sequence: CASSSGGPKQFF. CDR3 bases: TGTGCCAGCAGTTCGGGGGGGCCAAAGCAGTTCTTC.

The V and J genes are TRBV5-1 and TRBJ1-4, with D possibly being TRBD1 (5 bases). The germline V gene has CDR1 SGHRS and CDR2 YFSETQ. Trimming took 4 bases from V and 4 from J, leaving 20 bases between them. The CDR3 length is 17 residues. DNA of the CDR3: TGCGCCAGCAGCCGGGTGGCGGGGACGGCCGGTAATGAAAAACTGTTTTTT. Translation gives CASSRVAGTAGNEKLFF.

This clonotype has a handful of counts. This chain links TRBV5-1 with TRBJ2-1; 9 bases agree with TRBD1. In germline, CDR1 is SGHRS, CDR2 YFSETQ. The CDR3 runs to 15 residues. The V and J ends lost 3 bases and 4 bases, in that order; junction bases with no gene match: 5. The CDR3 bases are TGCGCCAGCAGCTCACAGGGGGCCCAGTACAATGAGCAGTTCTTC. This gives the protein CASSSQGAQYNEQFF.

This clonotype has just a few counts. The chain joins TRBV6-2 or TRBV6-3 to TRBJ2-3; D unclear. The CDR3 runs 12 residues. Trimming left V 4 bases short and J 7 bases short, with 9 bases between. Germline V gene data show CDR1 as MNHEY and CDR2 as SVGEGT. CDR3 nucleotides: TGTGCCAGCAGTTCCGAGCCAAATACGCAGTATTTT. This sequence encodes CASSSEPNTQYF.

This clonotype was found a few times. The chain combines TRBV28 with TRBJ2-6, with D hard to call. Trimming removed 1 base from V and 0 bases from J, with 4 bases in between. Germline lookup yields CDR1 MDHEN and CDR2 SYDVKM. The CDR3 runs to 15 residues. The CDR3 protein is CASSLYYSGANVLTF. The CDR3 nucleotides read TGTGCCAGCAGTTTATACTACTCTGGGGCCAACGTCCTGACTTTC.

This clonotype was counted only a few times. J is TRBJ1-2 and V is TRBV3-1, with a tentative D call TRBD1 (6 bases). This CDR3 has 14 amino acids. Germline loops: CDR1 LGHDT, CDR2 YNNKEL (reference sequence). V gave up 4 bases and J gave up 4 bases, with 13 bases separating them. For the CDR3, the DNA is TGTGCCAGCAGCCCCGGGGGCCGCCCCTATGGCTACACCTTC. Amino acid sequence: CASSPGGRPYGYTF.

This clonotype appeared a few times. V gene TRBV30 combines with J gene TRBJ2-2, with D possibly matching TRBD2 (6 bases). Trimming cost V 3 bases and J 7 bases, with 15 bases left between them. This CDR3 is 14 amino acids long. CDR1 GTSNPN and CDR2 SVGIG come from the germline V gene (reference sequence). CDR3 DNA sequence: TGTGCCTGGAGGTTGGAGGGGAGAAGCGGGGAGCTGTTTTTT. It is translated as CAWRLEGRSGELFF.

The genes are TRBV2 and TRBJ1-4; perhaps TRBD1 as D (6 bases). The CDR3 runs to 15 residues. V was trimmed by 4 bases and J by 8 bases, leaving 17 bases between them. Germline lookup yields CDR1 SNHLY and CDR2 FYNNEI. CDR3 region: CASSVSQGPGEKLFF. CDR3 sequence (DNA): TGTGCCAGCAGTGTATCACAGGGACCGGGGGAAAAACTGTTTTTT.

The CDR3 is CASSFGNSGANVLTF. CDR3 coding DNA: TGTGCCAGCAGCTTCGGTAACTCTGGGGCCAACGTCCTGACTTTC. V is TRBV5-5 and J is TRBJ2-6; D ambiguous. CDR1 and CDR2 from the germline V gene are SGHKS and YYEKEE (reference sequence). V was shortened by 2 bases and J by 0 bases, with 6 bases between the two germline ends. The CDR3 covers 15 residues. The full variable domain, rest sourced from reference TRBV5-5 and TRBJ2-6, is DAGVTQSPTHLIKTRGQQVTLRCSPISGHKSVSWYQQVLGQGPQFIFQYYEKEERGRGNFPDRFSARQFPNYSSELNVNALLLGDSALYLCASSFGNSGANVLTFGAGSRLTVL.

This clonotype was detected many times. CDR3 nucleotides: TGTGCCAGTAGGACAGGGGGTACTGAAGCTTTCTTT. Protein product: CASRTGGTEAFF. The rearrangement links TRBV19 to TRBJ1-1; 9 bases fit TRBD1. CDR1 LNHDA and CDR2 SQIVND come from the germline V gene (reference sequence). The CDR3 length is 12 residues. V dropped 6 bases and J dropped 5; count of bases not matched to a gene: 1.

This clonotype showed up just a few times. The chain is built from TRBV20-1 and TRBJ1-2; weak D call: TRBD1 (5 bases). Trimming removed 1 base at V and 4 bases at J, with 25 bases between. CDR1 and CDR2 (germline): DFQATT, SNEGSKA (reference sequence). The CDR3 contains 18 residues. CDR3 nucleotide sequence: TGCAGTGCTAGAGCTCCGGGTTGGCTTCCGCAGGGTGGCTATGGCTACACCTTC. It translates to CSARAPGWLPQGGYGYTF.

The gene calls are TRBV4-2 and TRBJ1-1, with D possibly matching TRBD1 (6 bases). V gave up 1 base and J gave up 0 bases, with 9 bases separating them. Germline CDR1 reads LGHNA; CDR2 reads YNFKEQ. This CDR3 spans 15 amino acids. This chain's CDR3 is CASSQGWTVNTEAFF. The CDR3 DNA follows: TGTGCCAGCAGCCAAGGATGGACAGTGAACACTGAAGCTTTCTTT.

A few counts support this clonotype. The J gene is TRBJ2-6, the V gene TRBV6-1; TRBD1 matches 11 bases. Germline V gene sequence: CDR1 MNHNS, CDR2 SASEGT. With V trimmed by 7 bases and J by 3 bases, 5 bases remained unmatched. This CDR3 comprises 16 residues. CDR3 nucleotide sequence: TGTGCCAGCATGAGGGACAGGGGGTATGGGGCCAACGTCCTGACTTTC. It is translated as CASMRDRGYGANVLTF.

This clonotype was recorded a few times. This chain joins TRBV19 and TRBJ2-7, with 10 bases fitting TRBD1. Germline CDR1 and CDR2: LNHDA and SQIVND (reference sequence). The CDR3 runs 17 residues. The V gene end was trimmed by 5 bases and the J gene end by 2 bases; junction bases not matched to a gene: 12. CDR3 DNA sequence: TGTGCCAGTAGTTCACTCCGCCGGACAGGGGGTCCCTACGAGCAGTACTTC. Translated: CASSSLRRTGGPYEQYF.

The chain joins TRBV27 to TRBJ1-1; no definite D call. The germline V and J ends were trimmed by 0 bases and 4 bases, with 6 bases remaining between them. CDR1 is MNHEY, CDR2 SMNVEV, per germline (reference sequence). The CDR3 consists of 13 residues. The CDR3 nucleotides read TGTGCCAGCAGTTTATCAGGATCCACTGAAGCTTTCTTT. Translating gives CASSLSGSTEAFF.

The rearrangement joins TRBV3-1 to TRBJ1-2, with a weak D call TRBD1 (5 bases). The CDR3 is made up of 14 amino acids. CDR1 is LGHDT, CDR2 YNNKEL, per germline (reference sequence). V was trimmed by 3 bases and J by 4 bases, leaving 12 bases between them. CDR3 protein: CASSQDTGAYGYTF. In nucleotides, the CDR3 is TGTGCCAGCAGCCAGGATACAGGTGCCTATGGCTACACCTTC.

This clonotype was observed a few times. V is TRBV7-9 and J is TRBJ1-1; a possible D gene is TRBD1 (5 bases). This CDR3 region has 15 residues. The V end was cut by 0 bases, the J end by 5 bases, with 13 bases between. Per germline, CDR1 SEHNR and CDR2 FQNEAQ (reference sequence). The CDR3 DNA follows: TGTGCCAGCAGCTTAGCGGTGGGGCAAATGACTGAAGCTTTCTTT. Protein sequence: CASSLAVGQMTEAFF.

This clonotype was seen only a few times. The V and J genes are TRBV7-2 and TRBJ1-4; D may be TRBD1 (5 bases). V lost 0 bases and J lost 5, with 10 bases in between. Germline loops: CDR1 SGHTA, CDR2 FQGNSA. CDR3 length: 15 residues. The CDR3 protein is CASSLAGRANEKLFF. CDR3 nucleotides: TGTGCCAGCAGCTTAGCTGGCAGGGCGAATGAAAAACTGTTTTTT.

The CDR3 here is CASRKGLSSYNEQFF. CDR3 nucleotides: TGTGCCAGCAGAAAAGGACTCAGCTCCTACAATGAGCAGTTCTTC. J is TRBJ2-1 and V is TRBV5-5; weak D call: TRBD2 (5 bases). Germline assignment: CDR1 SGHKS and CDR2 YYEKEE (reference sequence). The V end was cut by 5 bases, the J end by 0 bases, with 12 bases between. The CDR3 is 15 amino acids.

This clonotype was observed a few times. The J gene is TRBJ2-3, the V gene TRBV7-2; TRBD2 is a possible D gene (7 bases). This CDR3 contains 15 residues. The V and J ends lost 2 bases and 7 bases respectively, with 16 bases between them. Germline values: CDR1 SGHTA, CDR2 FQGNSA. The CDR3 spells CASSLSAGAAHTQYF. The CDR3 DNA is TGTGCCAGCAGCTTATCGGCGGGGGCGGCGCATACGCAGTATTTT.

Details on this clonotype: At one boundary the junction diverges from the germline segment, which might be a read error. J is TRBJ1-5 and V is TRBV7-8; no reliable D call. The germline V gene has CDR1 SGHVS and CDR2 FQNEAQ. This CDR3 is built from 16 residues. This chain's CDR3 is CASSLGWSGRRQHQHF. The CDR3 DNA reads TGTGCCAGCAGCTTAGGGTGGTCAGGCCGTCGTCAGCACCAGCATTTT.